What follows is one T cell receptor beta chain and its context. Its antigen is currently unknown. The CDR3 is 18 amino acids. Germline V gives CDR1 MGHRA, CDR2 YSYEKL. V gave up 0 bases and J gave up 9 bases, with 21 bases separating them. This sample is part of a study of cytotoxic CD8 clonotypes in ibrutinib-treated CLL. Findings and limits, study-wide: At progression, clonality fell back toward baseline after rising at ibrutinib response. Public clonotypes, rarely seen, contracted or held steady on treatment.

PBMCs were cryopreserved, and 1.5 to 2.5 micrograms of genomic DNA from them went into TCR beta libraries. TCRdb keeps only in-frame clones here, not all; method: immunoSEQ multiplex PCR. The data show some 130,000 clones, 80% to 90% seen once. Sample: PBMCs, taken after 24 months of ibrutinib treatment. V and J are TRBV4-1 and TRBJ1-6, with D perhaps matching TRBD1 (6 bases). This clonotype originated in a human donor with chronic lymphocytic leukemia. Here the CDR3 reads CASSQDGGGVSRTSPLHF. In DNA, the CDR3 is TGCGCCAGCAGCCAAGATGGGGGCGGGGTCAGCCGAACTTCACCCCTCCACTTT.